A selection of T cell receptor beta chains follows, all from one sample in a study of T cells in Graves' hyperthyroidism and ophthalmopathy. TCRdb redid the calling of the multiplex PCR reads with MiXCR, one entry per CDR3 protein. In the table there are about 420,000 distinct CDR3 sequences, approximately 14% of which are singletons. Material for sequencing was blood. The receptor set was obtained from a woman aged 18-30 years with Graves' hyperthyroidism. The CDR3 runs from the conserved cysteine through the conserved F or W. D genes are given only for firm matches. Size tells how often a clone was seen (once, few, many) or the class of an expanded clone, and some rows leave it out.

j_gene | v_gene | d_gene | abundance | CDR3aa | CDR3nt
TRBJ1-2 | TRBV27 | NA | once | CASSSPLGGTYGYTF | TGTGCCAGCAGTTCCCCCCTCGGTGGGACCTATGGCTACACCTTC
TRBJ1-2 | TRBV7-6 | NA | many | CASSLAEDDYTF | TGTGCCAGCAGCTTAGCAGAAGATGACTACACCTTC
TRBJ2-2 | TRBV20-1 | TRBD2 | NA | CSARLVTSGSNTGELFF | TGCAGTGCTAGGCTAGTCACTAGCGGGAGTAACACCGGGGAGCTGTTTTTT
TRBJ2-7 | TRBV20-1 | NA | few | CSAEIPHSYEQYF | TGCAGTGCTGAGATTCCTCATTCCTACGAGCAGTACTTC
TRBJ2-5 | TRBV7-9 | NA | NA | CASSPPVGGQETQYF | TGTGCCAGCAGCCCCCCCGTTGGCGGACAAGAGACCCAGTACTTC
TRBJ1-1 | TRBV24-1 | NA | NA | CATSASRGTEAFF | TGTGCCACCAGTGCCTCCAGGGGAACTGAAGCTTTCTTT
TRBJ1-2 | TRBV11-2 | NA | many | CASTPLRTAPNYGYTF | TGTGCCAGCACCCCGCTTAGGACAGCTCCTAACTATGGCTACACCTTC
TRBJ2-1 | TRBV7-9 | NA | NA | CASSLDPPKHEQFF | TGTGCCAGCAGCTTAGATCCCCCCAAGCATGAGCAGTTCTTC
TRBJ2-1 | TRBV7-9 | TRBD2 | few | CASSWDRLRTRKFF | TGTGCCAGCAGCTGGGACCGGCTGAGGACTAGGAAGTTCTTC
TRBJ2-5 | TRBV2 | NA | many | CASELGLETQYF | TGTGCCAGCGAGCTGGGGTTAGAGACCCAGTACTTC
TRBJ1-2 | TRBV10-3 | NA | few | CAISESNGGSANYGYTF | TGTGCCATCAGTGAGTCTAACGGGGGGTCAGCTAACTATGGCTACACCTTC
TRBJ2-2 | TRBV5-6 | TRBD2 | many | CASSSPGAGGNANTGELFF | TGTGCCAGCAGCTCTCCCGGGGCGGGAGGAAACGCGAACACCGGGGAGCTGTTTTTT
TRBJ2-7 | TRBV15 | NA | NA | CATSRKLTGPSSYEQYF | TGTGCCACCAGCAGAAAATTGACAGGTCCATCCTCCTACGAGCAGTACTTC
TRBJ1-2 | TRBV2 | NA | many | CASSDGGRGYGYTF | TGTGCCAGCAGTGATGGAGGAAGGGGCTATGGCTACACCTTC
TRBJ1-2 | TRBV6-9 | TRBD1 | NA | CASSYDRQGGNYGYTF | TGTGCCAGCAGTTACGACCGACAGGGCGGTAACTATGGCTACACCTTC
TRBJ1-3 | TRBV6-1 | NA | NA | CASSEVVSSGNTIYF | TGTGCCAGCAGTGAAGTCGTGAGCTCTGGAAACACCATATATTTT
TRBJ1-4 | TRBV5-6 | NA | NA | CASSHGEKLFF | TGTGCCAGCAGCCACGGAGAAAAACTGTTTTTT
TRBJ2-1 | TRBV12-3/TRBV12-4 | TRBD2 | many | CASSFSSGSGGEQFF | TGTGCCAGCAGTTTTAGTAGCGGGTCTGGCGGTGAGCAGTTCTTC
TRBJ2-3 | TRBV5-1 | NA | many | CASSLYPSPDTDTQYF | TGCGCCAGCAGCTTGTATCCCTCTCCGGACACAGATACGCAGTATTTT
TRBJ1-1 | TRBV6-2/TRBV6-3 | NA | many | CASSYGSSGRRTEAFF | TGTGCCAGCAGTTACGGTTCTAGTGGTCGGCGGACTGAAGCTTTCTTT
TRBJ2-7 | TRBV19 | NA | NA | CASSSPGEAYEQYF | TGTGCCAGTAGTTCTCCGGGAGAAGCCTACGAGCAGTACTTC
TRBJ2-3 | TRBV14 | NA | NA | CASSQQGDTQYF | TGTGCCAGCAGCCAACAGGGGGATACGCAGTATTTT
TRBJ1-1 | TRBV3-1 | TRBD1 | many | CASSQGGQGARAFF | TGTGCCAGCAGCCAAGGAGGCCAGGGGGCGAGAGCTTTCTTT
TRBJ1-3 | TRBV7-8 | TRBD1 | NA | CASSLAYRDRGTGNTIYF | TGTGCCAGCAGCTTAGCTTACAGGGACAGGGGCACAGGAAACACCATATATTTT
TRBJ2-5 | TRBV19 | TRBD1 | few | CASSKQGVDTQYF | TGTGCCAGTAGTAAACAGGGGGTAGATACCCAGTACTTC
TRBJ2-7 | TRBV12-3/TRBV12-4 | TRBD1 | NA | CASRQTSGTGNHEQYF | TGTGCCAGCAGGCAAACCTCCGGGACAGGGAACCACGAGCAGTACTTC
TRBJ1-2 | TRBV11-2 | NA | many | CASSLAGAAVSYTF | TGTGCCAGCAGCTTAGCCGGGGCCGCGGTGAGCTACACCTTC
TRBJ1-5 | TRBV19 | NA | NA | CASSTEGLSDQPQHF | TGTGCCAGTAGTACGGAGGGGTTGAGCGATCAGCCCCAGCATTTT
TRBJ1-1 | TRBV28 | TRBD1 | many | CASRDRTGENTEAFF | TGTGCCAGCAGAGACAGGACAGGCGAGAACACTGAAGCTTTCTTT
TRBJ1-1 | TRBV12-3/TRBV12-4 | NA | many | CASSLGRRGASEAFF | TGTGCCAGCAGTTTAGGCAGACGGGGGGCATCTGAAGCTTTCTTT